This T cell receptor (beta chain) was sequenced in a study of tumor and adjacent non-tumor tissue in lung cancer. Study information: The cohort had under 15 adenocarcinoma, a couple of squamous cell and 1 small cell patients. On average, productive TCRbeta reads reached some 4.4 million per sample.

TCRbeta libraries were built with three rounds of nested PCR, modified from ARM-PCR. TCRdb fed the multiplex PCR reads into MiXCR, producing one record per CDR3 protein. There are about 200,000 distinct CDR3 sequences in the sample; 60% to 85% occur only once, and approximately 25% lies in the top ten. Details on this clonotype: Since a much larger clone is just one base distant, this may be a read error.

Trimming pared 7 bases from V and 4 bases from J, leaving 12 bases between. Germline loops: CDR1 SGHNT, CDR2 YENEEA. The CDR3 is 13 amino acids. RNA was extracted from bulk tissue without any cell sorting. Donors were chemotherapy-naive, newly diagnosed lung cancer surgical patients in China, August–late 2014. The V and J genes are TRBV11-3 and TRBJ2-3; D is perhaps TRBD2 (6 bases). The sequenced material came from lung tumor tissue. The sequence was obtained from a man in his sixties with non-small cell lung cancer. CDR3 amino acids: CASNERLADTQYF. CDR3 DNA: TGTGCCAGCAACGAACGACTAGCAGATACGCAGTATTTT.